This entry describes one T cell receptor (beta chain). The target antigen is unknown. Everyone who donated was a healthy bone marrow donor. The PCR made use of 60 Vbeta and 13 Jbeta primers. TCRdb's table, derived via immunoSEQ multiplex PCR, lists solely in-frame clones and lacks some. In all, the sample yields around 74,000 clones. The CDR3 totals 16 residues. Germline assignment: CDR1 MGHRA and CDR2 YSYEKL. J lost 6 bases, V lost 4 bases, and 13 bases had no gene match. This entry is derived from a study of cytomegalovirus exposure and HLA in healthy donors. Whole-study context: Approximately 190 million T cells yielded 120 million or so unique TCR beta sequences, as an earlier analysis found. Findings and caveats of the study: In a later analysis, CMV-associated beta chains were mostly HLA-associated, it appeared. Sequencing depth roughly uniform across donors was assumed in presence/absence analyses.

This receptor was identified in a man younger than 45 in good health and CMV-seronegative. The rearrangement links TRBV4-1 to TRBJ2-3, with 7 bases lining up with TRBD2. Specimen: PBMCs. The CDR3 loop is CASSRSGLVDRDTQYF. The CDR3 DNA reads TGCGCCAGCAGCCGCTCCGGACTAGTCGATCGGGATACGCAGTATTTT.